The rows below give T cell receptor beta chains drawn from one sample of a study of T cell responses to AZD1222 COVID-19 vaccine. This table comes from immunoSEQ multiplex PCR, and its TCRdb copy is limited to in-frame clones, with some not included. The table shows some 150,000 clones, with roughly 88% occurring only once. The sequenced sample was peripheral blood, obtained on day 0 of MenACWY control vaccination. These receptors were collected from an adult in good health. Each CDR3 is given with its conserved first and last residue. The order of the fields is CDR3 DNA, CDR3 protein, clone size, J gene, CDR3 length, V gene, D gene. A D gene is named only where the DNA matches it firmly. Clone size is not always given. Where it is, it says once, few, many or a class for expanded clones.

cdr3_nt: TGTGCCAGCAGGCCTCTCACAGGGGGAAGGGAAACTAATGAAAAACTGTTTTTT
cdr3_aa: CASRPLTGGRETNEKLFF
clone_size: NA
j_call: TRBJ1-4
cdr3_length: 18
v_call: TRBV28
d_call: TRBD1

cdr3_nt: TGTGCCAGCAGTTACACCCCAGGGAGCCATGGCTACACCTTC
cdr3_aa: CASSYTPGSHGYTF
clone_size: NA
j_call: TRBJ1-2
cdr3_length: 14
v_call: TRBV6-2/TRBV6-3
d_call: NA

cdr3_nt: TGCGCCAGCAGCCAAGATCGGGTCTATCTTGACTATGGCTACACCTTC
cdr3_aa: CASSQDRVYLDYGYTF
clone_size: NA
j_call: TRBJ1-2
cdr3_length: 16
v_call: TRBV4-1
d_call: NA

cdr3_nt: TGTGCCAGCAGCTTGGGACGGACTAGCGGGAGTAAAGAGACCCAGTACTTC
cdr3_aa: CASSLGRTSGSKETQYF
clone_size: NA
j_call: TRBJ2-5
cdr3_length: 17
v_call: TRBV5-8
d_call: TRBD2

cdr3_nt: TGTGCTAGCGGTCCGGGACTAGGCACAGATACGCAGTATTTT
cdr3_aa: CASGPGLGTDTQYF
clone_size: NA
j_call: TRBJ2-3
cdr3_length: 14
v_call: TRBV7-7
d_call: TRBD2

cdr3_nt: TGTGCCATCAGGGGGCAGGACACTGAAGCTTTCTTT
cdr3_aa: CAIRGQDTEAFF
clone_size: NA
j_call: TRBJ1-1
cdr3_length: 12
v_call: TRBV10-3
d_call: NA

cdr3_nt: TGTGCCAGCTCACCAAACACAGGGGGTCGTCAGCCCCAGCATTTT
cdr3_aa: CASSPNTGGRQPQHF
clone_size: NA
j_call: TRBJ1-5
cdr3_length: 15
v_call: TRBV18
d_call: TRBD1

cdr3_nt: TGTGCCAGTTACCGAGGGAGGGGTCTGAACACTGAAGCTTTCTTT
cdr3_aa: CASYRGRGLNTEAFF
clone_size: NA
j_call: TRBJ1-1
cdr3_length: 15
v_call: TRBV19
d_call: NA

cdr3_nt: TGTGCCAGCAGCAGATCACCAAGGGAGTGGGACACTGAAGCTTTCTTT
cdr3_aa: CASSRSPREWDTEAFF
clone_size: NA
j_call: TRBJ1-1
cdr3_length: 16
v_call: TRBV7-3
d_call: NA

cdr3_nt: TGCGCCAGCAGCCAAGATATCTCTAACACTGAAGCTTTCTTT
cdr3_aa: CASSQDISNTEAFF
clone_size: NA
j_call: TRBJ1-1
cdr3_length: 14
v_call: TRBV4-3
d_call: NA

cdr3_nt: TGTGCCAGCAGCTTGACCGGTGGGGTCGCCGGGGAGCTGTTTTTT
cdr3_aa: CASSLTGGVAGELFF
clone_size: NA
j_call: TRBJ2-2
cdr3_length: 15
v_call: TRBV7-8
d_call: NA

cdr3_nt: TGTGCCAGCAGCTTAGATCTGACAGGGGGCGGCTACACCTTC
cdr3_aa: CASSLDLTGGGYTF
clone_size: NA
j_call: TRBJ1-2
cdr3_length: 14
v_call: TRBV7-3
d_call: TRBD1

cdr3_nt: TGTGCCAGCTCGCCGGAAGAATCTAAGGGACAGGGCACAGATACGCAGTATTTT
cdr3_aa: CASSPEESKGQGTDTQYF
clone_size: NA
j_call: TRBJ2-3
cdr3_length: 18
v_call: TRBV18
d_call: TRBD1

cdr3_nt: TGTGCCAGCAGCGGCGACCCTTTAGGTTCACCCCTCCACTTT
cdr3_aa: CASSGDPLGSPLHF
clone_size: NA
j_call: TRBJ1-6
cdr3_length: 14
v_call: TRBV9
d_call: NA

cdr3_nt: TGTGCCAGCATTTCAGGGGGGGGAGGCTACACCTTC
cdr3_aa: CASISGGGGYTF
clone_size: NA
j_call: TRBJ1-2
cdr3_length: 12
v_call: TRBV6-5
d_call: TRBD1

cdr3_nt: TGTGCCAGCAGTGAAGGGGTTCGGGAGCAGTACTTC
cdr3_aa: CASSEGVREQYF
clone_size: NA
j_call: TRBJ2-7
cdr3_length: 12
v_call: TRBV2
d_call: NA

cdr3_nt: TGTGCCAGCAGTTTATCGCCGAATCAGCCCCAGCATTTT
cdr3_aa: CASSLSPNQPQHF
clone_size: NA
j_call: TRBJ1-5
cdr3_length: 13
v_call: TRBV27
d_call: NA

cdr3_nt: TGTGCCCGCCGATTGGGGACTAATACGCAGTATTTT
cdr3_aa: CARRLGTNTQYF
clone_size: NA
j_call: TRBJ2-3
cdr3_length: 12
v_call: TRBV30
d_call: TRBD2

cdr3_nt: TGTGCCAGCAGCTCCTGGACAGTGCCGGGGGCCGGCTACACCTTC
cdr3_aa: CASSSWTVPGAGYTF
clone_size: NA
j_call: TRBJ1-2
cdr3_length: 15
v_call: TRBV5-4
d_call: NA

cdr3_nt: TGTGCCAGCAGTGAAGCCAGGGTTGGGGGCTACACCTTC
cdr3_aa: CASSEARVGGYTF
clone_size: NA
j_call: TRBJ1-2
cdr3_length: 13
v_call: TRBV6-1
d_call: NA

cdr3_nt: TGTGCCAGCAGCTTCCAGCTTTCGAACACTGAAGCTTTCTTT
cdr3_aa: CASSFQLSNTEAFF
clone_size: NA
j_call: TRBJ1-1
cdr3_length: 14
v_call: TRBV11-3
d_call: NA

cdr3_nt: TGTGCCAGTAGTATCCCCGGGGTTGGCGGCTACACCTTC
cdr3_aa: CASSIPGVGGYTF
clone_size: few
j_call: TRBJ1-2
cdr3_length: 13
v_call: TRBV19
d_call: NA

cdr3_nt: TGCGCCAGCAGCCAAGGTTTAGATCGATCACCCCTCCACTTT
cdr3_aa: CASSQGLDRSPLHF
clone_size: NA
j_call: TRBJ1-6
cdr3_length: 14
v_call: TRBV4-1
d_call: NA

cdr3_nt: TGTGCCAGCAGCCATGCCAGCAATAGCAATCAGCCCCAGCATTTT
cdr3_aa: CASSHASNSNQPQHF
clone_size: NA
j_call: TRBJ1-5
cdr3_length: 15
v_call: TRBV3-1/TRBV3-2
d_call: NA

cdr3_nt: TGTGCCAGTAGTATAAGGCAGGGGGAAGCTGAAGCTTTCTTT
cdr3_aa: CASSIRQGEAEAFF
clone_size: NA
j_call: TRBJ1-1
cdr3_length: 14
v_call: TRBV19
d_call: TRBD1

cdr3_nt: TGTGCCAGCAGTCAGGGGGCTACTGAAGCTTTCTTT
cdr3_aa: CASSQGATEAFF
clone_size: once
j_call: TRBJ1-1
cdr3_length: 12
v_call: TRBV6-6
d_call: TRBD1

cdr3_nt: TGTGCCAGCAGCCAAATCCGAAGCGACTGCTATGGCTACACCTTC
cdr3_aa: CASSQIRSDCYGYTF
clone_size: NA
j_call: TRBJ1-2
cdr3_length: 15
v_call: TRBV14
d_call: NA

cdr3_nt: TGTGCCAGCAGCTCCACCTCGACAGGGCCCCCTGGAAACACCATATATTTT
cdr3_aa: CASSSTSTGPPGNTIYF
clone_size: NA
j_call: TRBJ1-3
cdr3_length: 17
v_call: TRBV11-2
d_call: TRBD1

cdr3_nt: TGTGCCAGCTCACCAATAATGTCAGAAGACTATGGCTACACCTTC
cdr3_aa: CASSPIMSEDYGYTF
clone_size: NA
j_call: TRBJ1-2
cdr3_length: 15
v_call: TRBV18
d_call: NA

cdr3_nt: TGTGCCAGCAGCTTAGACAGAGCAGTCGTCGGGGGCTACACCTTC
cdr3_aa: CASSLDRAVVGGYTF
clone_size: NA
j_call: TRBJ1-2
cdr3_length: 15
v_call: TRBV11-2
d_call: NA

cdr3_nt: TGTGCCTGGAACAAACCCGGGACAGTCTATGGCTACACCTTC
cdr3_aa: CAWNKPGTVYGYTF
clone_size: NA
j_call: TRBJ1-2
cdr3_length: 14
v_call: TRBV30
d_call: TRBD1

cdr3_nt: TGCAGCGCATATTCGGGACAGGGGCCCGGGGGCACTGAAGCTTTCTTT
cdr3_aa: CSAYSGQGPGGTEAFF
clone_size: NA
j_call: TRBJ1-1
cdr3_length: 16
v_call: TRBV29-1
d_call: TRBD1

cdr3_nt: TGTGCCAGTAGTACCAGACAGGGGGAAGGCTACACCTTC
cdr3_aa: CASSTRQGEGYTF
clone_size: NA
j_call: TRBJ1-2
cdr3_length: 13
v_call: TRBV19
d_call: TRBD1

cdr3_nt: TGTGCCAGCAGCTTGGCCGGGAGGGCCGGGGATACGCAGTATTTT
cdr3_aa: CASSLAGRAGDTQYF
clone_size: NA
j_call: TRBJ2-3
cdr3_length: 15
v_call: TRBV5-8
d_call: TRBD2

cdr3_nt: TGTGCCAGCAGTTCTAACCCTGGGGGGGCACGTAATTCACCCCTCCACTTT
cdr3_aa: CASSSNPGGARNSPLHF
clone_size: NA
j_call: TRBJ1-6
cdr3_length: 17
v_call: TRBV28
d_call: NA